This TCR beta chain came from a study of shared clonotypes between healthy human individuals. Study-level points and caveats: The naive CD4 repertoires of several donors were compared, and roughly 5% of clonotypes were shared. Sequencing depth was predicted to influence how clonotypes are shared among donors.

Division of CD4+ cells produced a CD45RA+ naive subset and a CD45RA-negative memory subset. From germline, CDR1 is SNHLY and CDR2 FYNNEI. The CDR3 has 11 residues. Notes on this clone: Its antigen is not known.

Replicate PCRs from sorted subsets contained roughly 200 ng DNA, which is around 30,000 T cell genomes. The method was immunoSEQ multiplex PCR; TCRdb's version includes in-frame clones alone and lacks a portion of them. The table has about 2.3 million clones, roughly 90% seen once. The rearrangement joins TRBV2 to TRBJ2-5; maybe TRBD1 (6 bases). The tail of the sequence fits TRBJ2-7 better, so the J call may be wrong. The material sequenced was naive CD4+ T cells from PBMCs. Subset specified: CD45RA+ positively selected. The clonotype comes from a man younger than 30 in good health. Some clones in this sample may be carry-over from other donors' samples. The CDR3 DNA reads TGTGCCAGTTCAGGGGAATACGAGCAGTACTTC. As protein: CASSGEYEQYF.